What follows is one T cell receptor beta chain and its context. Its antigen is unknown. These data are taken from a study of cytomegalovirus exposure and HLA in healthy donors. Points from the study as a whole: HLA alleles showed associations with some 15,000 TCR beta sequences in a later analysis, at a 0.05 false discovery rate. Investigators reported around 150 TCR beta chains as tied to cytomegalovirus.

With 60 Vbeta and 13 Jbeta primers, the PCR was carried out. Using immunoSEQ multiplex PCR, the repertoire was profiled, and TCRdb retains in-frame clones only, with some absent. The sample holds tens of thousands of clones, roughly 78% seen once. Germline V gene data show CDR1 as SGHRS and CDR2 as YFSETQ. This CDR3 is 11 amino acids long. Trimming took off 3 bases at V and 11 bases at J, with 11 bases between the two ends. This chain uses TRBV5-1 with TRBJ1-1; a weak D match, TRBD1 (6 bases). Sequenced material: PBMCs. This receptor was taken from a male donor in good health and CMV-seropositive. CDR3 loop: CASSSGAGAFF. CDR3 nucleotide sequence: TGCGCCAGCAGCTCAGGGGCCGGGGCTTTCTTT.